The present T cell receptor (beta chain) was sequenced within a study of cytomegalovirus exposure and HLA in healthy donors. Per the germline V gene, CDR1 is WSHSY and CDR2 is SAAADI. Trimming cost V 9 bases and J 5 bases, with 20 bases left between them. CDR3 length: 14 amino acids. On this clone itself: The antigen remains undetermined.

PCR primers comprised 60 Vbeta and 13 Jbeta primers. TCRdb's copy holds only in-frame clones and misses some; the assay was immunoSEQ multiplex PCR. The repertoire holds roughly 100,000 clones, nearly 80% seen once, with roughly 1.2% in the top ten. General study points: Published work reported that the classifier diagnosed cytomegalovirus status with high specificity and sensitivity. The study put some 150 TCR beta chains on its list as cytomegalovirus-associated. TCR sequences were mostly rare, though some public TCRs occurred in many donors. A later analysis associated 15,000 to 20,000 TCR beta sequences with HLA alleles at a 0.05 false discovery rate.

This TCR derives from a young man in good health and CMV-seronegative. This chain links TRBV10-2 with TRBJ2-7, with TRBD2 as a possible D gene (6 bases). The specimen sequenced was PBMCs. The CDR3 DNA sequence: TGCGCCAGTCGGGGTGCCGGGAGCGTCGACGAGCAGTACTTC. The encoded protein is CASRGAGSVDEQYF.